The entry below gives a single T cell receptor (beta chain) sequence along with its context. Sequencing was performed with immunoSEQ multiplex PCR; in TCRdb, only in-frame clones are kept and a portion is missing. This sample yields 150,000 or so clones, of which approximately 94% are seen a single time; over 8% belongs to the top ten. The data were obtained in a study of T cell responses to AZD1222 COVID-19 vaccine. Germline V gene sequence: CDR1 MNHEY, CDR2 SVGEGT. Between the trimmed V and J ends, which lost 3 bases and 0 bases, there was a span of 11 bases. This CDR3 spans 15 amino acids. This TCR derives from an adult in good health. The chain couples TRBV6-2 or TRBV6-3 to TRBJ1-1; D not certain. The sequencing used peripheral blood, collected on day 0 of AZD1222 vaccination. The CDR3 coding sequence is TGTGCCAGCAGTTATGGGCGGAACATGAACACTGAAGCTTTCTTT. It translates to CASSYGRNMNTEAFF.